This T cell receptor (beta chain) comes out of a study of response to subunit inactivated influenza vaccine. With regard to this clonotype: Antigen: not known.

TCRdb ran MiXCR on the RT-PCR reads and lists one entry per CDR3 protein. The repertoire includes about 520,000 distinct CDR3 sequences, about 25% of them detected once, and 1.9% sits in the top ten. Findings and limits, study-wide: There was a suggestion from the authors that each seasonal influenza vaccination recruits few new T cells.

The clonotype originates from a man aged 50-60 years who received an inactivated influenza vaccine. The sample was CD4+ T cells sorted from PBMCs, taken roughly 5 days after vaccination.

CDR3 sequence: CASSKGLAGGEDTQYF. CDR3 nucleotides: TGTGCCAGCAGCAAAGGACTAGCGGGGGGTGAAGATACGCAGTATTTT. The chain employs TRBV27 and TRBJ2-3, with TRBD2 matching over 14 bases. From germline, CDR1 is MNHEY and CDR2 SMNVEV (reference sequence). The CDR3 is made up of 16 amino acids. The V gene end was trimmed by 6 bases and the J gene end by 5 bases; junction bases not matched to a gene: 7.